These 11 T cell receptor beta chains share one sample of origin, sequenced in a study of T-cell memory formation after mild COVID-19. Each CDR3 protein gets one entry after TCRdb re-called the 5' RACE reads with MiXCR. The table lists under 200,000 distinct CDR3 sequences, roughly 13% of them singletons. The material sequenced was PBMCs or a T cell subset sorted from them (not recorded which). These TCRs come from a man younger than 35 who had mild COVID-19 (a few samples of this study predate the infection). Cell type and time point are not known.

This clonotype has only a few counts. This chain links TRBV9 with TRBJ1-3; D is possibly TRBD1 (5 bases). Germline CDR1 reads SGDLS; CDR2 reads YYNGEE. The CDR3 is 15 amino acids. V lost 3 bases and J lost 0, with 10 bases in between. Written as DNA, the CDR3 is TGTGCCAGCAGCGCCGGGGGGTACTCTGGAAACACCATATATTTT. Protein: CASSAGGYSGNTIYF. Supplemented by reference TRBV9 and TRBJ1-3, the full variable domain reads DSGVTQTPKHLITATGQRVTLRCSPRSGDLSVYWYQQSLDQGLQFLIQYYNGEERAKGNILERFSAQQFPDLHSELNLSSLELGDSALYFCASSAGGYSGNTIYFGEGSWLTVV.

This clonotype was found many times. The gene calls are TRBV7-2 and TRBJ2-7; maybe TRBD1 (5 bases). CDR3 length: 16 amino acids. V shed 1 base and J shed 1 base, with 14 bases lying between them. CDR1 and CDR2 from the germline V gene are SGHTA and FQGNSA. CDR3 amino acids: CASSLDGRVYSYEQYF. CDR3 nucleotide sequence: TGTGCCAGCAGCTTAGATGGCAGGGTCTATTCCTACGAGCAGTACTTC.

The rearrangement joins TRBV5-6 to TRBJ2-3; a possible D gene is TRBD1 (8 bases). From germline, CDR1 is SGHDT and CDR2 YYEEEE. V lost 2 bases and J 3 bases, leaving 16 bases between the germline ends. This CDR3 is built from 16 residues. The CDR3 sequence: CASSFGGQGGTDTQYF. CDR3 in DNA: TGTGCCAGCAGCTTTGGCGGACAGGGAGGGACAGATACGCAGTATTTT.

The chain combines TRBV12-3 or TRBV12-4 with TRBJ2-1; D is undetermined. This CDR3 is built from 15 residues. The ends were cut back, 6 bases at V and 0 bases at J, with 12 bases in the middle. The CDR3 sequence: CASRARSSSYNEQFF. The CDR3 DNA reads TGTGCCAGCAGGGCCCGAAGTAGCTCCTACAATGAGCAGTTCTTC.

This chain connects TRBV14 to TRBJ2-7; D ambiguous. Trimming took 5 bases from V and 3 from J, leaving 8 bases between them. Germline CDR1 and CDR2: SGHDN and FVKESK. CDR3 length equals 12 residues. CDR3 residues: CASSFTIYEQYF. The DNA of the CDR3 is TGTGCCAGCAGCTTTACTATCTACGAGCAGTACTTC.

The J gene is TRBJ2-4, the V gene TRBV7-2; D ambiguous. Germline loops: CDR1 SGHTA, CDR2 FQGNSA. V was cut by 3 bases and J by 4 bases, with 13 bases left in between. The CDR3 is 15 residues long. This CDR3 reads CASSLGLSLKNIQYF. The CDR3 DNA reads as TGTGCCAGCAGCTTGGGCCTTTCCCTGAAAAACATTCAGTACTTC.

V gene TRBV28 combines with J gene TRBJ1-5; D perhaps matches TRBD1 (6 bases). CDR1 is MDHEN and CDR2 is SYDVKM in the germline V gene. The CDR3 is made up of 15 amino acids. V was shortened by 6 bases and J by 4 bases, with 16 bases between the two germline ends. The CDR3 coding sequence is TGTGCCAGCAGGCCGGGATCCCAGGGGAATCAGCCCCAGCATTTT. This sequence encodes CASRPGSQGNQPQHF.

This clonotype was counted at least ten times. The chain links TRBV5-1 to TRBJ2-7; the D gene is possibly TRBD1 (5 bases). CDR1 is SGHRS and CDR2 is YFSETQ in the germline V gene. Trimming pared 0 bases from V and 0 bases from J, leaving 7 bases between. This CDR3 spans 14 amino acids. CDR3 region: CASSLATDSYEQYF. The CDR3 DNA is TGCGCCAGCAGCTTGGCGACAGACTCCTACGAGCAGTACTTC. Full variable domain (outside the CDR3, taken from reference TRBV5-1 and TRBJ2-7): KAGVTQTPRYLIKTRGQQVTLSCSPISGHRSVSWYQQTPGQGLQFLFEYFSETQRNKGNFPGRFSGRQFSNSRSEMNVSTLELGDSALYLCASSLATDSYEQYFGPGTRLTVT.

This clonotype was seen a few times. Compared with germline, one end of the junction differs, possibly owing to a read error. The chain links TRBV20-1 to TRBJ2-5, with 7 bases matching TRBD1. CDR3 length equals 13 residues. The germline gives CDR1 DFQATT, CDR2 SNEGSKA (reference sequence). The CDR3 loop reads CSAKQGTQGTQYF. For the CDR3, the DNA is TGCAGTGCAAAACAGGGGACCCAAGGGACCCAGTACTTC.

V is TRBV5-1 and J is TRBJ1-2, with D perhaps TRBD1 (5 bases). V was shortened by 4 bases and J by 4 bases, with 17 bases between the two germline ends. The germline gives CDR1 SGHRS, CDR2 YFSETQ. The CDR3 is made up of 15 amino acids. The CDR3 protein is CASSPTYGQGYGYTF. CDR3 DNA: TGCGCCAGCAGCCCCACCTATGGGCAGGGCTATGGCTACACCTTC.

This clonotype was counted between two and nine times. The chain has TRBV5-5 and TRBJ1-5; D ambiguous. Germline assignment: CDR1 SGHKS and CDR2 YYEKEE (reference sequence). With 4 bases removed from V and 3 bases from J, the gap between germline ends came to 8 bases. The CDR3 length is 13 residues. The CDR3 DNA reads as TGTGCCAGCAGCCATCGTTCCAATCAGCCCCAGCATTTT. Translation gives CASSHRSNQPQHF.